The 8 T cell receptor beta chains given below trace back to one sample, sequenced in a study of blood T cell repertoires in COVID-19. Using immunoSEQ multiplex PCR, the repertoire was profiled, and TCRdb retains in-frame clones only, with some absent. This table holds around 170,000 clones, 80% found once. Sequenced material: PBMCs or T cells enriched from blood (not recorded which). The receptors derive from a man between 60 and 75 years old who had been exposed to COVID-19.

This chain joins TRBV19 and TRBJ2-1; 8 bases line up with TRBD2. Germline V lookup: CDR1 LNHDA, CDR2 SQIVND (reference sequence). Trimming at V came to 3 bases and at J to 2 bases, leaving 3 bases not matched to a gene. This CDR3 comprises 15 residues. The CDR3 coding sequence is TGTGCCAGTAGTATTGCAGCGGGAGCCTACAATGAGCAGTTCTTC. Translation gives CASSIAAGAYNEQFF.

The rearrangement joins TRBV7-9 to TRBJ1-1; 7 bases align to TRBD1. The CDR3 has 15 residues. Germline values: CDR1 SEHNR, CDR2 FQNEAQ (reference sequence). Germline trimming cut 1 base from V and 1 base from J; bases unmatched to any gene: 3. The CDR3 spells CASSLGDRANTEAFF. DNA for the CDR3: TGTGCCAGCAGCTTAGGCGACAGGGCGAACACTGAAGCTTTCTTT.

This clone appeared once. V is TRBV13 and J is TRBJ1-1; weak D call: TRBD1 (6 bases). This CDR3 spans 17 amino acids. Per the germline V gene, CDR1 is PRHDT and CDR2 is FYEKMQ (reference sequence). V shed 2 bases and J shed 3 bases, with 19 bases lying between them. The CDR3 here is CASSLPTGIVGDTEAFF. The CDR3 DNA reads TGTGCCAGCAGCTTACCCACAGGGATAGTAGGGGACACTGAAGCTTTCTTT.

J is TRBJ2-4 and V is TRBV19; 9 nucleotides match TRBD2. The CDR3 length is 12 residues. CDR1 is LNHDA, CDR2 SQIVND, per germline (reference sequence). V lost 10 bases and J lost 9; bases outside the gene matches: 7. This CDR3 reads CATGGRGGIQYF. CDR3 bases: TGTGCCACCGGCGGGAGGGGTGGCATTCAGTACTTC. Complete variable domain (other parts from reference TRBV19 and TRBJ2-4): DGGITQSPKYLFRKEGQNVTLSCEQNLNHDAMYWYRQDPGQGLRLIYYSQIVNDFQKGDIAEGYSVSREKKESFPLTVTSAQKNPTAFYLCATGGRGGIQYFGAGTRLSVL.

The chain uses TRBV11-3 and TRBJ2-1; 10 nucleotides agree with TRBD2. Germline lookup yields CDR1 SGHNT and CDR2 YENEEA. The CDR3 runs to 17 residues. V lost 5 bases to trimming and J lost 3 bases; unmatched junction nucleotides: 10. The CDR3 DNA sequence: TGTGCCAGCAGCCCAAAACTACTAGCGGGGAGCTACAATGAGCAGTTCTTC. Protein product: CASSPKLLAGSYNEQFF.

The chain couples TRBV30 to TRBJ2-1; 9 nucleotides line up with TRBD1. J lost 2 bases, V lost 3 bases, and 5 bases had no gene match. The CDR3 extends over 15 amino acids. The germline CDR1 and CDR2 sequences are GTSNPN and SVGIG (reference sequence). In nucleotides, the CDR3 is TGTGCCTGGAGAGCCGACAGGGGGGCCTACAATGAGCAGTTCTTC. This codes for CAWRADRGAYNEQFF. Full variable domain (remainder filled in from reference TRBV30 and TRBJ2-1): SQTIHQWPATLVQPVGSPLSLECTVEGTSNPNLYWYRQAAGRGLQLLFYSVGIGQISSEVPQNLSASRPQDRQFILSSKKLLLSDSGFYLCAWRADRGAYNEQFFGPGTRLTVL.

V and J are TRBV7-9 and TRBJ2-7, with 10 bases aligning to TRBD1. Germline V gene sequence: CDR1 SEHNR, CDR2 FQNEAQ (reference sequence). V shed 5 bases and J 4 bases; nucleotides not matched to a gene: 11. The CDR3 loop spans 16 amino acids. The CDR3 bases are TGTGCCAGCAGCACCCGGGACAGGGGTCCACGTTACGAGCAGTACTTC. Translation: CASSTRDRGPRYEQYF.

This clone was detected only once. This sequence joins TRBV19 and TRBJ1-4; D is unresolved. From germline, CDR1 is LNHDA and CDR2 SQIVND (reference sequence). This CDR3 comprises 13 residues. Deletions cut 8 bases from V and 8 bases from J, with 15 bases between. The CDR3 loop reads CASANGGREKLFF. DNA for the CDR3: TGTGCCAGTGCCAATGGAGGGAGGGAAAAACTGTTTTTT.